This is a list of T cell receptor beta chains from one sample in a study of cytomegalovirus exposure and HLA in healthy donors. Clones were read by immunoSEQ multiplex PCR, and TCRdb kept only the in-frame ones, dropping some. The profile covers around 160,000 clones, with just under 85% appearing a single time and around 2% taken by the ten largest. Sequenced: PBMCs. The receptor set was obtained from a young man in good health and CMV-seropositive. The CDR3 runs from the conserved cysteine through the conserved F or W. The D gene is left open where the match is weak. Only part of the rows carry a size: once, few, many, or a class if the clone is expanded.

clone_size: .; v_call: TRBV7-2; d_call: TRBD1; j_call: TRBJ2-1; cdr3_aa: CASSFSGGAYNEQFF; cdr3_nt: TGTGCCAGCAGCTTTTCAGGGGGCGCCTACAATGAGCAGTTCTTC
clone_size: .; v_call: TRBV19; d_call: TRBD2; j_call: TRBJ2-3; cdr3_aa: CGSSGKPSTDTQYF; cdr3_nt: TGTGGGTCTAGCGGGAAGCCTAGCACAGATACGCAGTATTTT
clone_size: .; v_call: TRBV5-8; d_call: .; j_call: TRBJ2-5; cdr3_aa: CASSLGLGGGPETQYF; cdr3_nt: TGTGCCAGCAGCTTGGGGCTCGGCGGAGGCCCGGAGACCCAGTACTTC
clone_size: .; v_call: TRBV7-2; d_call: .; j_call: TRBJ2-6; cdr3_aa: CASSAARGANVLTF; cdr3_nt: TGTGCCAGCAGCGCGGCTCGCGGGGCCAACGTCCTGACTTTC
clone_size: .; v_call: TRBV7-6; d_call: TRBD1; j_call: TRBJ1-2; cdr3_aa: CASSPGQGANYGYTF; cdr3_nt: TGTGCCAGCAGCCCAGGACAGGGAGCTAACTATGGCTACACCTTC
clone_size: few; v_call: TRBV18; d_call: .; j_call: TRBJ1-2; cdr3_aa: CASSTVRLEGYGYTF; cdr3_nt: TGTGCCAGCTCCACGGTCCGTCTGGAGGGGTATGGCTACACCTTC
clone_size: .; v_call: TRBV29-1; d_call: .; j_call: TRBJ2-7; cdr3_aa: CSVEVVTGTVSYEQYF; cdr3_nt: TGCAGCGTTGAAGTTGTAACAGGCACCGTCTCCTACGAGCAGTACTTC
clone_size: once; v_call: TRBV30; d_call: .; j_call: TRBJ1-5; cdr3_aa: CAWSDRGGQPQHF; cdr3_nt: TGTGCCTGGAGTGATCGGGGGGGACAGCCCCAGCATTTT
clone_size: .; v_call: TRBV11-3; d_call: .; j_call: TRBJ2-2; cdr3_aa: CASSSYHTTTANTGELFF; cdr3_nt: TGTGCCAGCAGCTCTTACCATACGACGACAGCAAACACCGGGGAGCTGTTTTTT
clone_size: .; v_call: TRBV5-4; d_call: TRBD2; j_call: TRBJ2-5; cdr3_aa: CASSLGASGPETQYF; cdr3_nt: TGTGCCAGCAGCCTGGGGGCTAGCGGGCCAGAGACCCAGTACTTC
clone_size: .; v_call: TRBV27; d_call: TRBD2; j_call: TRBJ2-3; cdr3_aa: CASSLEGRGAWNTQYF; cdr3_nt: TGTGCCAGCAGTTTAGAGGGGCGGGGGGCATGGAATACGCAGTATTTT
clone_size: .; v_call: TRBV4-3; d_call: TRBD1; j_call: TRBJ2-1; cdr3_aa: CASSPGTASGNEQFF; cdr3_nt: TGCGCCAGCAGCCCAGGGACAGCCTCTGGTAATGAGCAGTTCTTC
clone_size: .; v_call: TRBV4-3; d_call: .; j_call: TRBJ1-1; cdr3_aa: CASSQEPTRGGGTEAFF; cdr3_nt: TGCGCCAGCAGCCAAGAGCCAACACGGGGGGGAGGCACTGAAGCTTTCTTT
clone_size: .; v_call: TRBV6-4; d_call: TRBD1; j_call: TRBJ2-1; cdr3_aa: CASTPRDREGEQFF; cdr3_nt: TGTGCCAGCACCCCCCGGGACAGGGAGGGTGAGCAGTTCTTC
clone_size: .; v_call: TRBV12-5; d_call: .; j_call: TRBJ2-2; cdr3_aa: CASGLVWGAGELFF; cdr3_nt: TGTGCTAGTGGTTTGGTATGGGGGGCCGGGGAGCTGTTTTTT
clone_size: .; v_call: TRBV30; d_call: .; j_call: TRBJ1-1; cdr3_aa: CAWSTGTTNTEAFF; cdr3_nt: TGTGCCTGGAGCACCGGGACAACCAACACTGAAGCTTTCTTT
clone_size: many; v_call: TRBV6-1; d_call: .; j_call: TRBJ1-1; cdr3_aa: CAVERGENTEAFF; cdr3_nt: TGTGCCGTAGAAAGGGGCGAGAACACTGAAGCTTTCTTT
clone_size: .; v_call: TRBV29-1; d_call: TRBD2; j_call: TRBJ2-3; cdr3_aa: CSVGQELAGGLRADTQYF; cdr3_nt: TGCAGCGTTGGCCAAGAACTAGCGGGGGGGCTTAGGGCAGATACGCAGTATTTT
clone_size: .; v_call: TRBV4-1; d_call: TRBD1; j_call: TRBJ2-7; cdr3_aa: CASSQPARGRGYEQYF; cdr3_nt: TGCGCCAGCAGCCAACCCGCGAGGGGGCGAGGTTACGAGCAGTACTTC
clone_size: .; v_call: TRBV29-1; d_call: TRBD2; j_call: TRBJ2-3; cdr3_aa: CSVVGGNTQYF; cdr3_nt: TGCAGCGTTGTCGGGGGGAATACGCAGTATTTT